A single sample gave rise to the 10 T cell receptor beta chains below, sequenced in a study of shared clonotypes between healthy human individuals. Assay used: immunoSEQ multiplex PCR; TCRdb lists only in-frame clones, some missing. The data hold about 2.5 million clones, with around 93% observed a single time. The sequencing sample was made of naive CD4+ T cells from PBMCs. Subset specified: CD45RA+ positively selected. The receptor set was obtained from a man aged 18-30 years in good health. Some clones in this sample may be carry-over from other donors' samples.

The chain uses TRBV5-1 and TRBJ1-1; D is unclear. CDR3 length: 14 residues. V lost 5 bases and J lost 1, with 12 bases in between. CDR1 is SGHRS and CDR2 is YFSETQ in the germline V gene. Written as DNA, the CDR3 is TGCGCCAGCAGGCGGGCCGGGCAGAACACTGAAGCTTTCTTT. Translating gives CASRRAGQNTEAFF.

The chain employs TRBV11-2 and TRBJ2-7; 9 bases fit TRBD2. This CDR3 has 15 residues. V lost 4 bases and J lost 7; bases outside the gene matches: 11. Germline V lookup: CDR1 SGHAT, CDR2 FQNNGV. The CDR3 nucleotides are TGTGCCAGCAGCTCGTCCGGCGGGCTAGCGGGAGAGCAGTACTTC. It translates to CASSSSGGLAGEQYF.

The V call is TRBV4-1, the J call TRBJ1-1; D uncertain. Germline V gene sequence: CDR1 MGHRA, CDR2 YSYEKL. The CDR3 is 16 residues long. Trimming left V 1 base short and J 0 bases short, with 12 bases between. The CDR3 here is CASSQGGRWVNTEAFF. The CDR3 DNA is TGCGCCAGCAGCCAAGGTGGCAGGTGGGTGAACACTGAAGCTTTCTTT.

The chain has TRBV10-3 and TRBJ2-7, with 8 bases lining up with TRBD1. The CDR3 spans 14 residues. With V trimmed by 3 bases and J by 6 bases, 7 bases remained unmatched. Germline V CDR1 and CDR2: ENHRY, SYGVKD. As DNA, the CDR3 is TGTGCCATCAGTGATGCAGGGGGCTTATCCGAGCAGTACTTC. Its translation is CAISDAGGLSEQYF.

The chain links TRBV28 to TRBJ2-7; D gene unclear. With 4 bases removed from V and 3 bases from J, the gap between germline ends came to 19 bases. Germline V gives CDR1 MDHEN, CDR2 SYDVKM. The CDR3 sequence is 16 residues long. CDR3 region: CASSSPPLERDYEQYF. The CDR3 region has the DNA TGTGCCAGCAGTTCCCCCCCCCTAGAACGCGACTACGAGCAGTACTTC.

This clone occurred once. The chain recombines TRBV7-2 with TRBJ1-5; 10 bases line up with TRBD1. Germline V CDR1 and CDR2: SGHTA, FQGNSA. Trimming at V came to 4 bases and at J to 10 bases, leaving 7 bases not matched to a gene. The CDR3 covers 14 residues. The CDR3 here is CASSSDRGLGPQHF. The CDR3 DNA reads TGTGCCAGCAGCTCTGACAGGGGGCTTGGACCCCAGCATTTT.

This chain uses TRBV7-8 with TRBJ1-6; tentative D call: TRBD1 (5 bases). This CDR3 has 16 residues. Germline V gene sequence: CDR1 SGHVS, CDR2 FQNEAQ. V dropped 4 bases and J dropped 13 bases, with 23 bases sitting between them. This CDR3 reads CASSSPSGGAEFPLHF. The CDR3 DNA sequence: TGTGCCAGCAGCTCGCCCAGTGGGGGAGCCGAGTTTCCCCTCCACTTT.

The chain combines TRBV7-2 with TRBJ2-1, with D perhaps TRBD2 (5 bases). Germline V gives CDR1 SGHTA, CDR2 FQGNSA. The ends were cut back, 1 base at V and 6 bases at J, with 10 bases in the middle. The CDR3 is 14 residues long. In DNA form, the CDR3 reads TGTGCCAGCAGCTTAGAGCTAGCCTCCAATGAGCAGTTCTTC. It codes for CASSLELASNEQFF.

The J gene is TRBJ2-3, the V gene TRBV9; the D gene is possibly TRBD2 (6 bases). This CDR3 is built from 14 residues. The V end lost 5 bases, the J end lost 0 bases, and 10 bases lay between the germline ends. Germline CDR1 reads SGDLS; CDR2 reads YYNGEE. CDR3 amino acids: CASRRLVSTDTQYF. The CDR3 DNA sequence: TGTGCCAGCAGAAGACTAGTAAGCACAGATACGCAGTATTTT.

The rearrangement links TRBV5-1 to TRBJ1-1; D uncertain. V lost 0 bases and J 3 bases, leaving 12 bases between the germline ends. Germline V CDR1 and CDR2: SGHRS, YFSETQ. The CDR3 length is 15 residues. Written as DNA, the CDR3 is TGCGCCAGCAGCTTGGAGCCAACCGTGGACACTGAAGCTTTCTTT. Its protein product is CASSLEPTVDTEAFF. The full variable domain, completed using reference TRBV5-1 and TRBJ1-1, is KAGVTQTPRYLIKTRGQQVTLSCSPISGHRSVSWYQQTPGQGLQFLFEYFSETQRNKGNFPGRFSGRQFSNSRSEMNVSTLELGDSALYLCASSLEPTVDTEAFFGQGTRLTVV.